The rows below give T cell receptor beta chains drawn from one sample of a study of blood T cell repertoires in COVID-19. Generated by immunoSEQ multiplex PCR, the TCRdb table keeps only in-frame clones and is missing some. The sample yields about 130,000 clones, roughly four fifths seen once. The material sequenced was peripheral blood. The receptor set was obtained from an older woman with acute or convalescent COVID-19. Both conserved end residues are part of each CDR3. The D gene is left open where the match is weak. Some rows mark clone size as missing; the rest say once, few, many or name a class of expanded clone.

cdr3_aa	cdr3_nt	d_call	v_call	j_call	clone_size
CASSQFLPDTSGNTIYF	TGCGCCAGCAGCCAATTTCTCCCTGACACCTCTGGAAACACCATATATTTT	.	TRBV4-1	TRBJ1-3	.
CASQDPGRTEAFF	TGTGCCTCGCAAGATCCAGGGCGAACTGAAGCTTTCTTT	.	TRBV30	TRBJ1-1	.
CASGRLAGGAETQYF	TGTGCCAGCGGACGACTAGCGGGGGGGGCGGAGACCCAGTACTTC	TRBD2	TRBV3-1/TRBV3-2	TRBJ2-5	.
CASSETDQQETQYF	TGTGCCAGCAGCGAGACAGACCAACAAGAGACCCAGTACTTC	.	TRBV13	TRBJ2-5	.
CASSSTEEYNEQFF	TGTGCCAGCAGCTCAACAGAAGAATACAATGAGCAGTTCTTC	.	TRBV6-5	TRBJ2-1	few
CASSTDSHGGEQFF	TGTGCCAGCAGCACGGACAGCCATGGGGGTGAGCAGTTCTTC	.	TRBV7-3	TRBJ2-1	.
CASRDFGTDSPLHF	TGCGCCAGCAGAGATTTCGGGACAGATTCACCCCTCCACTTT	TRBD1	TRBV5-1	TRBJ1-6	.
CASSLQGGDLEAFF	TGCGCCAGCAGCTTGCAGGGAGGGGACCTTGAAGCTTTCTTT	.	TRBV4-1	TRBJ1-1	.
CASSGNRAGVNEQFF	TGTGCCAGCTCGGGAAACAGGGCTGGAGTGAATGAGCAGTTCTTC	.	TRBV9	TRBJ2-1	once
CASSPGRVAEEKLFF	TGTGCCAGCAGCCCTGGGCGGGTTGCTGAGGAAAAACTGTTTTTT	.	TRBV11-2	TRBJ1-4	many
CASTTPRVGYTF	TGTGCCAGCACCACCCCGAGGGTTGGCTACACCTTC	.	TRBV5-6	TRBJ1-2	once
CASSISGTGGQPQHF	TGTGCCAGTAGTATATCCGGGACAGGGGGTCAGCCCCAGCATTTT	TRBD1	TRBV19	TRBJ1-5	.
CASRQGSDTQYF	TGTGCCAGCAGGCAGGGCAGTGATACGCAGTATTTT	.	TRBV2	TRBJ2-3	.
CSVVQGTYGYTF	TGCAGCGTTGTGCAGGGGACGTATGGCTACACCTTC	.	TRBV29-1	TRBJ1-2	.
CASSFFPQGDTNYGYTF	TGCGCCAGCAGCTTTTTTCCCCAGGGGGATACTAACTATGGCTACACCTTC	TRBD1	TRBV5-1	TRBJ1-2	.
CATSDRSGGSLTDTQYF	TGTGCCACCAGTGATCGCAGCGGGGGCTCCCTCACAGATACGCAGTATTTT	TRBD2	TRBV24-1	TRBJ2-3	.
CASSYQGEDGYTF	TGTGCCAGCAGCTATCAGGGGGAGGATGGCTACACCTTC	TRBD1	TRBV7-9	TRBJ1-2	.
CASSDGQGSAQPQHF	TGTGCCAGCTCAGATGGACAGGGCAGCGCTCAGCCCCAGCATTTT	TRBD1	TRBV18	TRBJ1-5	.
CASMPRGHIAEAFF	TGTGCCAGCATGCCCAGGGGGCATATAGCTGAAGCTTTCTTT	TRBD1	TRBV6-6	TRBJ1-1	.
CASSYESGRLYGYTF	TGTGCCAGCAGTTACGAGTCTGGCAGACTCTATGGCTACACCTTC	.	TRBV6-5	TRBJ1-2	.
CASSWDITTSYEQYF	TGTGCCAGCAGTTGGGACATAACTACCTCCTACGAGCAGTACTTC	.	TRBV27	TRBJ2-7	.
CATSDQTGYNYGYTF	TGTGCCACCAGTGACCAAACAGGTTATAACTATGGCTACACCTTC	.	TRBV24-1	TRBJ1-2	few
CAISEARGPYTF	TGTGCCATCAGTGAGGCCCGGGGTCCCTACACCTTC	.	TRBV10-3	TRBJ1-2	.
CASSFAGNTEAFF	TGTGCCAGCAGTTTCGCGGGGAACACTGAAGCTTTCTTT	.	TRBV12-3/TRBV12-4	TRBJ1-1	.
CASSLYSGVGEKLFF	TGTGCCAGCAGCTTATATTCGGGGGTAGGGGAAAAACTGTTTTTT	.	TRBV7-9	TRBJ1-4	.
CASSTKSLPGQGIYKAFF	TGTGCCAGTAGTACCAAATCGCTGCCGGGACAGGGCATCTACAAAGCTTTCTTT	TRBD1	TRBV19	TRBJ1-1	.
CASSVKSGGGYTF	TGTGCCAGCAGCGTAAAGTCAGGGGGCGGCTACACCTTC	TRBD1	TRBV9	TRBJ1-2	once
CASSVGAGGNQPQHF	TGTGCCAGCAGCGTAGGGGCCGGGGGCAATCAGCCCCAGCATTTT	.	TRBV9	TRBJ1-5	.
CASSLTDTQYF	TGTGCCAGCAGTTTAACAGATACGCAGTATTTT	.	TRBV2	TRBJ2-3	.
CASSQDRTGFNQPQHF	TGCGCCAGCAGCCAAGACCGGACAGGCTTCAATCAGCCCCAGCATTTT	TRBD1	TRBV4-1	TRBJ1-5	.
CASSFAKIDREGAQETQYF	TGCGCCAGCAGCTTCGCGAAAATCGATCGGGAGGGAGCCCAAGAGACCCAGTACTTC	TRBD2	TRBV5-1	TRBJ2-5	.
CAWSAQGSSYNSPLHF	TGTGCCTGGAGTGCCCAGGGAAGCTCCTATAATTCACCCCTCCACTTT	.	TRBV30	TRBJ1-6	.
CASSLMMAPGNTIYF	TGTGCCAGCAGCTTAATGATGGCCCCCGGAAACACCATATATTTT	.	TRBV13	TRBJ1-3	.
CASSLTPGQGTGELFF	TGCGCCAGCAGCCTCACTCCGGGACAGGGAACCGGGGAGCTGTTTTTT	TRBD1	TRBV5-1	TRBJ2-2	.
CASSADRDLLTGELFF	TGTGCCAGCAGCGCAGACCGGGACTTATTAACCGGGGAGCTGTTTTTT	.	TRBV5-6	TRBJ2-2	.
CAISVQRDTIYF	TGTGCCATCAGTGTACAGAGGGACACCATATATTTT	.	TRBV10-3	TRBJ1-3	.